This TCR beta chain was sequenced for a study of T cell responses to AZD1222 COVID-19 vaccine. Study overall: Timing groups of about 4 and about 12 weeks for second doses were pooled. Notes on the study in general: Compared with day 0, the breadth and depth of the Spike-specific TCR repertoire rose significantly after two doses of AZD1222. Researchers report vaccine-associated CD4 TCRs spanning spike, with dominance at 160-218 and 743-854.

The CDR3 is made up of 13 amino acids. Germline V gene data show CDR1 as KGHSH and CDR2 as LQKENI. The V and J ends lost 3 bases and 3 bases, in that order; junction bases with no gene match: 1. Clones were sequenced by immunoSEQ multiplex PCR, and TCRdb holds only the in-frame ones, with some missing. The table has 150,000 or so clones, about 87% seen once. For this clone: Antigen unknown.

The source of this sequence is an adult in good health. This chain joins TRBV18 and TRBJ2-7, with 8 bases aligning to TRBD2. Sequences were derived from peripheral blood, sampled on day 0 of AZD1222 vaccination. The CDR3 DNA reads TGTGCCAGCTCACCTCGGGGGGGCTACGAGCAGTACTTC. Translated, it gives CASSPRGGYEQYF.